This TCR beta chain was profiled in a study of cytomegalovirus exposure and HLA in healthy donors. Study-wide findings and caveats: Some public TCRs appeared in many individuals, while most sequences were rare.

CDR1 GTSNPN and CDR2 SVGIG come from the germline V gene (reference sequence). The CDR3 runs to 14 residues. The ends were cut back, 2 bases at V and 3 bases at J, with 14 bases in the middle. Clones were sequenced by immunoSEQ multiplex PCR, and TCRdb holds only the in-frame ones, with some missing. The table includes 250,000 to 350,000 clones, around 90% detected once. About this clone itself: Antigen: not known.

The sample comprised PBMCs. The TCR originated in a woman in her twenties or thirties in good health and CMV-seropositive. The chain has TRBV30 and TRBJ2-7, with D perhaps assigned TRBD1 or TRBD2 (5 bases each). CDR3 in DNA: TGTGCCTGGAGTCGATCCGGGACGGGCTACGAGCAGTACTTC. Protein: CAWSRSGTGYEQYF.